A single sample gave rise to the 21 T cell receptor beta chains below, sequenced in a study of cytomegalovirus exposure and HLA in healthy donors. Sequenced by immunoSEQ multiplex PCR; TCRdb stores in-frame clones only, minus some. The table has under 65,000 clones, 85% to 95% seen once. The specimen was PBMCs. The receptors derive from a woman under 30 in good health and CMV-seropositive.

The rearrangement joins TRBV19 to TRBJ2-1; no reliable D call. The germline gives CDR1 LNHDA, CDR2 SQIVND (reference sequence). Trimming removed 1 base at V and 4 bases at J, with 5 bases between. This CDR3 is 13 amino acids long. The CDR3 sequence is CASSIGRYNEQFF. As DNA, the CDR3 is TGTGCCAGTAGTATAGGCAGGTACAATGAGCAGTTCTTC.

The chain uses TRBV2 and TRBJ1-2, with a possible D match to TRBD1 (6 bases). The length of the CDR3 is 15 residues. The germline gives CDR1 SNHLY, CDR2 FYNNEI. The V end was cut by 4 bases, the J end by 6 bases, with 18 bases between. The CDR3 sequence is CASSGQVNNHDGYTF. The CDR3 coding sequence is TGTGCCAGCAGTGGACAGGTGAACAATCACGATGGCTACACCTTC.

This chain joins TRBV11-2 and TRBJ1-4; no clear D. The germline gives CDR1 SGHAT, CDR2 FQNNGV. The V end lost 5 bases, the J end lost 8 bases, and 15 bases lay between the germline ends. The CDR3 loop spans 14 amino acids. The CDR3 DNA reads TGTGCCAGCAGCCCCTTTCTCGGGGAAGAAAAACTGTTTTTT. It specifies CASSPFLGEEKLFF.

The rearrangement uses TRBV7-9 and TRBJ2-3, with TRBD1 matching 8 bases. Germline V gene data show CDR1 as SEHNR and CDR2 as FQNEAQ (reference sequence). Trimming cost V 6 bases and J 0 bases; bases outside gene matches: 5. The CDR3 loop spans 15 amino acids. The CDR3 DNA reads TGTGCCAGCAGTAACAGGGGGATTAGCACAGATACGCAGTATTTT. It specifies CASSNRGISTDTQYF.

The chain joins TRBV5-4 to TRBJ2-2; D gene ambiguous. Germline V gene lookup returns CDR1 SGHNT and CDR2 YYREEE (reference sequence). V was cut by 3 bases and J by 6 bases, with 15 bases left in between. CDR3 length equals 15 residues. In DNA form, the CDR3 reads TGTGCCAGCAGCTCCTATGACCCTGGGCCCGGGGAGCTGTTTTTT. It encodes CASSSYDPGPGELFF.

The CDR3 DNA is TGTGCCAGCAGCCTTGGACAGGCAAGCGGTACTGAAGCTTTCTTT. Its protein product is CASSLGQASGTEAFF. This chain uses TRBV7-6 with TRBJ1-1; TRBD1 aligns across 7 bases. Germline CDR1 SGHVS, CDR2 FNYEAQ. CDR3 length: 15 residues. The trim removed 5 bases at V and 5 bases at J, leaving 11 bases unmatched.

This chain joins TRBV28 and TRBJ2-7; 7 bases map to TRBD1. Trimming removed 7 bases from V and 2 bases from J; junction bases left unmatched: 8. Germline lookup yields CDR1 MDHEN and CDR2 SYDVKM. CDR3 length: 14 residues. The CDR3 sequence: CASTLQGLTYEQYF. The CDR3 DNA is TGTGCCAGCACCCTACAGGGGCTAACCTACGAGCAGTACTTC.

V gene TRBV5-1 combines with J gene TRBJ1-5, with D maybe TRBD1 (5 bases). Germline V gene data show CDR1 as SGHRS and CDR2 as YFSETQ. The V end was cut by 0 bases, the J end by 0 bases, with 7 bases between. The CDR3 sequence is 15 residues long. The CDR3 here is CASSLGQYSNQPQHF. The DNA for the CDR3 is TGCGCCAGCAGCTTGGGACAGTATAGCAATCAGCCCCAGCATTTT.

The chain links TRBV19 to TRBJ2-1; 7 bases match TRBD2. The V segment lost 7 bases and the J segment 2 bases; nucleotides outside the gene matches: 8. The CDR3 contains 15 residues. Germline V CDR1 and CDR2: LNHDA, SQIVND (reference sequence). CDR3 nucleotides: TGTGCCAGTACCAAGACTAGCTCACCCTACAATGAGCAGTTCTTC. It codes for CASTKTSSPYNEQFF. Full variable domain (remainder filled in from reference TRBV19 and TRBJ2-1): DGGITQSPKYLFRKEGQNVTLSCEQNLNHDAMYWYRQDPGQGLRLIYYSQIVNDFQKGDIAEGYSVSREKKESFPLTVTSAQKNPTAFYLCASTKTSSPYNEQFFGPGTRLTVL.

The rearrangement uses TRBV27 and TRBJ2-7, with D unresolved. Germline CDR1 and CDR2: MNHEY and SMNVEV (reference sequence). The CDR3 is made up of 13 amino acids. V was trimmed by 5 bases and J by 3 bases, leaving 11 bases between them. The CDR3 reads CASSTEPRYEQYF. The CDR3 nucleotides read TGTGCCAGCAGTACCGAGCCACGCTACGAGCAGTACTTC.

The chain employs TRBV9 and TRBJ1-2, with 11 bases matching TRBD1. With 0 bases clipped from V and 3 bases from J, the junction kept 13 bases outside the gene matches. Germline V gene lookup returns CDR1 SGDLS and CDR2 YYNGEE. This CDR3 has 19 residues. The CDR3 DNA follows: TGTGCCAGCAGCGTAGATTCTCGGACAGGGGGCGCAAACGACTATGGCTACACCTTC. Translating gives CASSVDSRTGGANDYGYTF.

The rearrangement uses TRBV9 and TRBJ1-3, with no clear D. V was shortened by 4 bases and J by 0 bases, with 5 bases between the two germline ends. The germline V gene encodes CDR1 SGDLS and CDR2 YYNGEE. The CDR3 runs 13 residues. The CDR3 loop is CASSPISGNTIYF. The CDR3 DNA sequence: TGTGCCAGCAGCCCCATCTCTGGAAACACCATATATTTT.

This sequence joins TRBV7-8 and TRBJ1-4, with a weak D call TRBD1 (5 bases). The germline V gene encodes CDR1 SGHVS and CDR2 FQNEAQ. The length of the CDR3 is 15 residues. With 3 bases removed from V and 0 bases from J, the gap between germline ends came to 8 bases. DNA of the CDR3: TGTGCCAGCAGCTTCTCAGGGACAACTAATGAAAAACTGTTTTTT. Residues: CASSFSGTTNEKLFF.

The genes are TRBV9 and TRBJ2-7; weak D call: TRBD2 (7 bases). This CDR3 is built from 14 residues. In germline, CDR1 is SGDLS, CDR2 YYNGEE. V was cut by 4 bases and J by 7 bases, with 18 bases left in between. CDR3 region: CASSSDSAGREQYF. CDR3 DNA: TGTGCCAGCAGCTCGGACAGCGCCGGGAGGGAGCAGTACTTC. Full variable domain (remainder filled in from reference TRBV9 and TRBJ2-7): DSGVTQTPKHLITATGQRVTLRCSPRSGDLSVYWYQQSLDQGLQFLIQYYNGEERAKGNILERFSAQQFPDLHSELNLSSLELGDSALYFCASSSDSAGREQYFGPGTRLTVT.

Written as DNA, the CDR3 is TGTGCCAGCAGTTGGTCTAGCGGGAGCTCCTACAATGAGCAGTTCTTC. Translation: CASSWSSGSSYNEQFF. This sequence joins TRBV27 and TRBJ2-1; 10 nucleotides align to TRBD2. Germline CDR1 reads MNHEY; CDR2 reads SMNVEV (reference sequence). The junction had 3 bases not matched to a gene; V was cut back by 4 bases and J by 0 bases. CDR3 length: 16 residues.

This clone was detected a few times. The J gene is TRBJ2-7, the V gene TRBV7-9; no firm D call. The CDR3 extends over 15 amino acids. Trimming took 1 base from V and 2 from J, leaving 12 bases between them. Germline CDR1 SEHNR, CDR2 FQNEAQ (reference sequence). CDR3 sequence reads: CASSLGHGLTYEQYF. CDR3 in DNA: TGTGCCAGCAGCTTAGGTCACGGTTTGACCTACGAGCAGTACTTC.

The gene calls are TRBV28 and TRBJ2-7; tentative D call: TRBD2 (6 bases). Per germline, CDR1 MDHEN and CDR2 SYDVKM. The CDR3 is made up of 13 amino acids. The V and J ends lost 3 bases and 5 bases respectively, with 11 bases between them. This CDR3 is CASSFRGTNEQYF. As DNA, the CDR3 is TGTGCCAGCAGTTTTCGGGGGACCAACGAGCAGTACTTC.

The V call is TRBV30, the J call TRBJ1-2; D is perhaps TRBD1 (5 bases). CDR1 and CDR2 (germline): GTSNPN, SVGIG (reference sequence). CDR3 length equals 12 residues. The V gene lost 3 bases and the J gene lost 8 bases, with 13 bases spanning the gap. The CDR3, as DNA: TGTGCCTGGAGGGGAGGGGTAGAAGGCTACACCTTC. It translates to CAWRGGVEGYTF.

V is TRBV5-1 and J is TRBJ2-1; D unclear. V was trimmed by 6 bases and J by 0 bases, leaving 16 bases between them. CDR1 SGHRS and CDR2 YFSETQ come from the germline V gene. The CDR3 has 16 residues. The DNA for the CDR3 is TGCGCCAGCAACCCCTATAGCCTCGGCTCCTACAATGAGCAGTTCTTC. Encoded protein: CASNPYSLGSYNEQFF.

The chain carries TRBV11-2 and TRBJ2-5; D is perhaps TRBD2 (6 bases). The CDR3 covers 13 residues. V dropped 5 bases and J dropped 5 bases, with 12 bases sitting between them. Per the germline V gene, CDR1 is SGHAT and CDR2 is FQNNGV. The CDR3 loop is CASSRGTRETQYF. CDR3 bases: TGTGCCAGCAGCCGGGGGACGCGTGAGACCCAGTACTTC.

This rearrangement joins TRBV15 to TRBJ2-7; 9 nucleotides match TRBD1. The germline gives CDR1 LNHNV, CDR2 YYDKDF (reference sequence). The J segment lost 5 bases and the V segment lost 0 bases, leaving 5 bases of the junction unmatched. This CDR3 contains 15 residues. CDR3 sequence: CATSRDATGGHEQYF. Written as DNA, the CDR3 is TGTGCCACCAGCAGAGACGCCACAGGGGGCCACGAGCAGTACTTC.